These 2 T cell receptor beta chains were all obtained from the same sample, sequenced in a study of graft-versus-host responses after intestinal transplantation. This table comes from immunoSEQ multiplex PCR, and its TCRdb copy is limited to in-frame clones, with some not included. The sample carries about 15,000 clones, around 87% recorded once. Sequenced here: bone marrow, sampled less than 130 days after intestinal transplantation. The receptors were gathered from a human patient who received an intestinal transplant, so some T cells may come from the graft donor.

This CDR3 reads CASSLVVGDTDTQYF. As DNA, the CDR3 is TGTGCCAGCAGCTTAGTGGTCGGTGATACAGATACGCAGTATTTT. The chain has TRBV7-8 and TRBJ2-3; D gene unclear. Per the germline V gene, CDR1 is SGHVS and CDR2 is FQNEAQ. This CDR3 is 15 amino acids long. Trimming pared 1 base from V and 3 bases from J, leaving 11 bases between.

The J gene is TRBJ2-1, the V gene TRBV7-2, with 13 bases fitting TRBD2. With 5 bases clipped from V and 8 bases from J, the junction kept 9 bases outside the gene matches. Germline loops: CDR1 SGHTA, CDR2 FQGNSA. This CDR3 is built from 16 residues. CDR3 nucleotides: TGTGCCAGCAGCCCAGAACTAGCGGGAGGGCTAGATGAGCAGTTCTTC. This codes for CASSPELAGGLDEQFF.